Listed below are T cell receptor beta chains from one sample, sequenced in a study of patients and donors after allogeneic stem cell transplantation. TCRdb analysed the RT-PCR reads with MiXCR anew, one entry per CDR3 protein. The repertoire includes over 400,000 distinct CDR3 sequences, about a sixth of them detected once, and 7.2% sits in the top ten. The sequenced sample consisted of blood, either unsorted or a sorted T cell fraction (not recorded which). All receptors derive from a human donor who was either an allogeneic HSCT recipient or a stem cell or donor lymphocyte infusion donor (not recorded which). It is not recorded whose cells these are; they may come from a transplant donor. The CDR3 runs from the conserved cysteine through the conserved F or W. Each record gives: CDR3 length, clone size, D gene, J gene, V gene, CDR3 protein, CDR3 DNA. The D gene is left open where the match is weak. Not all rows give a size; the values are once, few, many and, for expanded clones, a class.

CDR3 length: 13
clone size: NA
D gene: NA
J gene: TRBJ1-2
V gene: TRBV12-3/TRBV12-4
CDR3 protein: CASSNTGPYGYTF
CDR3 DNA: TGTGCCAGCAGTAATACAGGGCCCTATGGCTACACCTTC

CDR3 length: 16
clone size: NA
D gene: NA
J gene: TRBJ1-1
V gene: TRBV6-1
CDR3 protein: CASSPEGQFMNTEAFF
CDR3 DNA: TGTGCCAGCAGTCCCGAGGGACAATTCATGAACACTGAAGCTTTCTTT

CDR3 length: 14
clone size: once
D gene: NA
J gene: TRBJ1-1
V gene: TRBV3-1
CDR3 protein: CASSQGEGLGGAFF
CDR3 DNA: TGTGCCAGCAGCCAAGGTGAGGGACTGGGCGGAGCTTTCTTT

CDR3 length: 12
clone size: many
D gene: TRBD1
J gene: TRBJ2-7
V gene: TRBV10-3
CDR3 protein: CASTTGRNEQYF
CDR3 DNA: TGTGCCAGTACGACAGGGAGAAACGAGCAGTACTTC

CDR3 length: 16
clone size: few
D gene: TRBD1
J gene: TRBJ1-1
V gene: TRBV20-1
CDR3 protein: CSASANSGTGDDGVFF
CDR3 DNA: TGCAGTGCTAGTGCAAACTCAGGGACAGGGGACGACGGAGTTTTCTTT

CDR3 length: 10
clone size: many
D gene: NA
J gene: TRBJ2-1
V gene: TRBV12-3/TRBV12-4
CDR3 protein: CASCGDEQFF
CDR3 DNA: TGTGCCAGTTGCGGAGATGAGCAGTTCTTC

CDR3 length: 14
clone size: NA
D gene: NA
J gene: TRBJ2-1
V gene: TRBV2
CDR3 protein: CASGGTNSYNEQFF
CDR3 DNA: TGTGCCAGCGGCGGGACCAACTCCTACAATGAGCAGTTCTTC

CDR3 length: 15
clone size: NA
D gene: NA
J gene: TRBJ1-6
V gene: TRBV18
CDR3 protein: CASSPLPGHNSPLHF
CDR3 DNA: TGTGCCAGCTCACCGTTGCCAGGGCATAATTCACCCCTCCACTTT

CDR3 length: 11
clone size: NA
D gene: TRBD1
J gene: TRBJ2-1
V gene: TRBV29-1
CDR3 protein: CSVNRGNEQFF
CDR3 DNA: TGCAGCGTTAACAGGGGAAATGAGCAGTTCTTC

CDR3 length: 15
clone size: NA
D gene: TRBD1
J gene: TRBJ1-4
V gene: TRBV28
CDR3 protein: CASRRGTGTPEKLFF
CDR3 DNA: TGTGCCAGCAGGAGGGGGACAGGAACGCCTGAAAAACTGTTTTTT

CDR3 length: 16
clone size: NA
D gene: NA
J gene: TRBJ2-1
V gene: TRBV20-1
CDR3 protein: CSARGGGRGIGNEQFF
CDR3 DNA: TGCAGTGCGAGAGGGGGGGGCAGGGGGATAGGGAATGAGCAGTTCTTC

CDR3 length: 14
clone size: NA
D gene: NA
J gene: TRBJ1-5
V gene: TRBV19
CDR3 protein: CASRFGALDRPQHF
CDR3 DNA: TGTGCCAGTAGGTTCGGGGCCCTAGACCGGCCCCAGCATTTT

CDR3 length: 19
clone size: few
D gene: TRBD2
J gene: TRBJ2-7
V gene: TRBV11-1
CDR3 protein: CASSPGRLAGPSRIYEQYF
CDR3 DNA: TGTGCCAGCAGCCCCGGGCGACTAGCGGGACCTTCCAGGATCTACGAGCAGTACTTC

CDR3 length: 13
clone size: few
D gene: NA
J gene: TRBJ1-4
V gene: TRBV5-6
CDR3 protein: CASRKSRLEKLFF
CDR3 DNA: TGTGCCAGCCGCAAGAGCCGCCTGGAAAAACTGTTTTTT

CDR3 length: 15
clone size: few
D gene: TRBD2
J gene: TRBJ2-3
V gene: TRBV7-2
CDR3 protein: CASSLGLARTDTQYF
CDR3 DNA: TGTGCCAGCAGCTTGGGACTAGCGAGGACAGATACGCAGTATTTT

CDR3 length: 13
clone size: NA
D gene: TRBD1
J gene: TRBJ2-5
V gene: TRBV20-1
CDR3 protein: CSARDRGPKTQYF
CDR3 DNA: TGCAGTGCTAGAGATAGGGGGCCGAAGACCCAGTACTTC

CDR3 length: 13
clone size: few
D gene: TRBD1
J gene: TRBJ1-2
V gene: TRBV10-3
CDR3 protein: CAAIGTGLYGYTF
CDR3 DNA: TGTGCCGCAATTGGGACAGGGCTTTATGGCTACACCTTC

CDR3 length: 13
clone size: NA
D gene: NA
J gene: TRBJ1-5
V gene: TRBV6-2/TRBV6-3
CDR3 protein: CASSPTDNQPQHF
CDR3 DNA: TGTGCCAGCAGTCCCACAGACAATCAGCCCCAGCATTTT

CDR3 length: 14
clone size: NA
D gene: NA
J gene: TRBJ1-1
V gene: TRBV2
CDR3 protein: CASSEAAANTEAFF
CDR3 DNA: TGTGCCAGCAGTGAAGCCGCGGCTAACACTGAAGCTTTCTTT

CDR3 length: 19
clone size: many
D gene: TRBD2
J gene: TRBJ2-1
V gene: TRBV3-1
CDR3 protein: CASSPGDWLAGGNYNEQFF
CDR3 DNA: TGTGCCAGCAGCCCTGGCGATTGGTTAGCGGGAGGGAACTACAATGAGCAGTTCTTC

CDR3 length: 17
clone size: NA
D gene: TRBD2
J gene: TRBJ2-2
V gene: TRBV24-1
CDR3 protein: CATSDASGRAGGGELFF
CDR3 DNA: TGTGCCACCAGTGATGCTAGCGGGAGGGCCGGAGGCGGGGAGCTGTTTTTT

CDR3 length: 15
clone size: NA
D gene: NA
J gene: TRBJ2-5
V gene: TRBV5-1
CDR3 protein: CASAHGGTRGETQYF
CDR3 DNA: TGCGCCAGTGCGCATGGTGGGACCCGTGGAGAGACCCAGTACTTC

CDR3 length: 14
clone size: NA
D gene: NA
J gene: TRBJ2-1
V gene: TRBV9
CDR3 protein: CASSPTGRTLEQFF
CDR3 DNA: TGTGCCAGCAGCCCCACGGGACGGACCTTAGAGCAGTTCTTC

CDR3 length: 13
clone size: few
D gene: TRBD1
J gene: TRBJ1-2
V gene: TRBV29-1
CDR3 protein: CSVRTGGYYGYTF
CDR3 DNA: TGCAGCGTTCGGACAGGGGGCTACTATGGCTACACCTTC

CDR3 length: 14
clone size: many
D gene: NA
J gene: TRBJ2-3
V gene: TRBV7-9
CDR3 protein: CASSLTQGSDTQYF
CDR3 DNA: TGTGCCAGCAGCTTAACCCAGGGGTCAGATACGCAGTATTTT

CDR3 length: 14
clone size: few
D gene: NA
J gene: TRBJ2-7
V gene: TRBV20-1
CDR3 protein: CSAPRTAGSYEQYF
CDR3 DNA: TGCAGTGCTCCCCGGACAGCGGGATCCTACGAGCAGTACTTC

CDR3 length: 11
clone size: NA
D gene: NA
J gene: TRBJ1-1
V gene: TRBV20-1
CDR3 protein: CSAEMNTEAFF
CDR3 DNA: TGCAGTGCGGAAATGAACACTGAAGCTTTCTTT

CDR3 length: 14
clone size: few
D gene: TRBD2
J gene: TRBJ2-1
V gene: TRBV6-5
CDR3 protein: CASSYLAGINEQFF
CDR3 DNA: TGTGCCAGCAGTTACCTAGCGGGGATCAATGAGCAGTTCTTC

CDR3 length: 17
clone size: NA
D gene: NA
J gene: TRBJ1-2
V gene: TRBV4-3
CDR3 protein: CASSPRAALRGNYGYTF
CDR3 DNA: TGCGCCAGCAGCCCCCGGGCGGCCCTCCGTGGGAACTATGGCTACACCTTC

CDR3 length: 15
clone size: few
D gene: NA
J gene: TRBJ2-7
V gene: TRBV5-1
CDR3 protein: CASSLTGRDDYEQYF
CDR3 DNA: TGCGCCAGCAGCTTGACCGGACGGGACGACTACGAGCAGTACTTC

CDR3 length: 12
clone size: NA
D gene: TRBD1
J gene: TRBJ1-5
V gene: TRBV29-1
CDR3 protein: CSVVTGDQPQHF
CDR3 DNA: TGCAGCGTTGTAACAGGGGATCAGCCCCAGCATTTT

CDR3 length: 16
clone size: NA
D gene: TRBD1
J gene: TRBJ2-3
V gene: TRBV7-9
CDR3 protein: CASSSRTGVRSDTQYF
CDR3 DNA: TGTGCCAGCAGCTCACGGACAGGGGTGCGTTCAGATACGCAGTATTTT

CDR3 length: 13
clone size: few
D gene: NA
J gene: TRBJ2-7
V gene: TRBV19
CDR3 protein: CASSRVRGNEQYF
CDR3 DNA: TGTGCCAGTAGTAGAGTAAGAGGGAACGAGCAGTACTTC

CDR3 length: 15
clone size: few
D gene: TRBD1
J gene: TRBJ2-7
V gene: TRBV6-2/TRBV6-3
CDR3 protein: CASRYQQGDPYEQYF
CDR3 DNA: TGTGCCAGCAGATACCAACAGGGGGATCCCTACGAGCAGTACTTC